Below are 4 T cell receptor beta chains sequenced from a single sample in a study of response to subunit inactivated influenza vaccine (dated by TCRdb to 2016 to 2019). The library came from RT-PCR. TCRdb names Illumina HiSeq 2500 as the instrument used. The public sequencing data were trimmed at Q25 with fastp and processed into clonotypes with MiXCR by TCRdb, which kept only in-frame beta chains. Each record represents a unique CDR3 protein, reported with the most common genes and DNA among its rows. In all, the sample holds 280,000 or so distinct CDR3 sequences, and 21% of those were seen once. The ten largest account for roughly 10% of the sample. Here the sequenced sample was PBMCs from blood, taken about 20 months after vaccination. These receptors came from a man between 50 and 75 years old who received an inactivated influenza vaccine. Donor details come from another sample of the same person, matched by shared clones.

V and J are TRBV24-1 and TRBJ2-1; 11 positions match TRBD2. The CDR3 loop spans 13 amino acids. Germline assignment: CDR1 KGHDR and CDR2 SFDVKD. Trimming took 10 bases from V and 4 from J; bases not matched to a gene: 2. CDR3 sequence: CATGTSGYNEQFF. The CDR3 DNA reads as TGTGCCACTGGGACTAGCGGTTACAATGAGCAGTTCTTC.

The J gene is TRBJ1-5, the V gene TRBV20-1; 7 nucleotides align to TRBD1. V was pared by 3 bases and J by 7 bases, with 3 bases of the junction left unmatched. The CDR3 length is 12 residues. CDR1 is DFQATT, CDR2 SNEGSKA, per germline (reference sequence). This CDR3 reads CSASNRGQPQHF. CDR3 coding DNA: TGCAGTGCTAGTAACAGGGGCCAGCCCCAGCATTTT.

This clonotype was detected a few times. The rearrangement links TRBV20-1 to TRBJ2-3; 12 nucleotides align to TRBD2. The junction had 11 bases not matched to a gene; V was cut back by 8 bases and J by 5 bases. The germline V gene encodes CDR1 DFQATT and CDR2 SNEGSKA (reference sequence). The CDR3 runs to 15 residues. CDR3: CSPSRGLAGLDTQYF. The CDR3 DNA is TGCAGTCCCTCCCGGGGACTAGCGGGTTTAGATACGCAGTATTTT.

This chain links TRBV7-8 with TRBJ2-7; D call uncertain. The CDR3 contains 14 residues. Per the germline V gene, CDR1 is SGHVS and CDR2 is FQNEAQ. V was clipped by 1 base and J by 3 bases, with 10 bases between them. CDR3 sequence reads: CASSLVAANYEQYF. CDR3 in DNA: TGTGCCAGCAGCTTAGTTGCCGCTAACTACGAGCAGTACTTC.